This TCR beta chain was observed in a study of blood T cell repertoires in COVID-19. In the study overall: Donors in the United States, Italy and Spain gave samples during acute or convalescent COVID-19. T cells, B-cell-depleted T cells, or PBMCs provided the cDNA or gDNA that served as material.

Germline V gene lookup returns CDR1 SGDLS and CDR2 YYNGEE. With 4 bases removed from V and 0 bases from J, the gap between germline ends came to 16 bases. This CDR3 spans 16 amino acids. Patients from Seattle were sampled longitudinally, starting during active infection. Original processing methods: Amplification of reference gene primers was used by the study to estimate nucleated cell counts. Clones were read by immunoSEQ multiplex PCR, and TCRdb kept only the in-frame ones, dropping some. D and trimming were read from the DNA, whereas the V and J calls and clone size are those reported in that table. The table records 200,000 to 250,000 clones, around 83% of them present only once.

The chain recombines TRBV9 with TRBJ1-2; no clear D. The sequenced sample consisted of peripheral blood. The sequence came from a woman aged 70-85 years with COVID-19, enrolled during active disease. CDR3 DNA: TGTGCCAGCAGCTCTCAGGCGGGGAGACCTAACTATGGCTACACCTTC. As protein: CASSSQAGRPNYGYTF.